What follows are 15 T cell receptor beta chains derived from one specimen sequenced in a study of T-cell reconstitution after alpha-beta-depleted transplantation in children (dated by TCRdb to the mid-2010s). The library was built by means of PCR. Sequencer: Illumina HiSeq 2500. Molecular barcoding was employed in the preparation of TCR libraries, with unique molecular identifiers being used to normalize TCRbeta repertoire quantification. Clones were called with MiXCR by TCRdb after fastp trimmed the public reads at Q25, and only in-frame beta chains were retained. Rows with a matching CDR3 protein are joined into one entry that keeps the most common DNA and genes. The sample table records about 590,000 distinct CDR3 sequences; 10% to 15% of these occur just once. The leading ten clones occupy over 2% of the sample. The treatment or condition label, as the study defines it: allogeneic hematopoietic cell transplantation with graft depleted of TCRalphabeta T cells and CD19 B cells.

Sequenced here: PBMCs, mostly from graft donor cells, sampled 360 days after TCRalphabeta/CD19-depleted stem cell transplant. The origin of the receptors is a male patient younger than 18 who had a stem cell transplant for acute myeloid leukemia, so the T cells may come from the graft donor.

This clonotype was seen more than once but under ten times. The chain is built from TRBV18 and TRBJ2-7, with 7 bases identical to TRBD2. The CDR3 extends over 14 amino acids. Germline CDR1 and CDR2: KGHSH and LQKENI. V dropped 4 bases and J dropped 2; count of bases not matched to a gene: 5. This chain's CDR3 is CASSLREFPYEQYF. The CDR3 DNA reads TGTGCCAGCTCACTGCGGGAGTTCCCCTACGAGCAGTACTTC.

This clonotype has at least ten counts. J is TRBJ2-7 and V is TRBV20-1, with no clear D. Per the germline V gene, CDR1 is DFQATT and CDR2 is SNEGSKA (reference sequence). This CDR3 comprises 12 residues. Trimming took 6 bases from V and 0 from J, leaving 9 bases between them. CDR3 in DNA: TGCAGTGCCCCGGACGGCTCCTACGAGCAGTACTTC. This translates into CSAPDGSYEQYF.

This clonotype was recorded a few times. The V and J genes are TRBV5-1 and TRBJ2-5; 10 positions agree with TRBD1. From germline, CDR1 is SGHRS and CDR2 YFSETQ. The ends lost 0 bases at V and 2 bases at J; junction bases unmatched: 7. The CDR3 is made up of 17 amino acids. Here the CDR3 DNA reads TGCGCCAGCAGCTTGGAATTGGACAGGGGGTTACAAGAGACCCAGTACTTC. As protein: CASSLELDRGLQETQYF.

This clonotype was recorded a few times. The junction and the germline gene differ at one end; a read error may be behind it. CDR3 in DNA: TGTGCCAGCAGTAACTCTAGTAGCGGGCCTCGGAGGAGGTTCTTC. Amino acid sequence: CASSNSSSGPRRRFF. The chain joins TRBV6-2 or TRBV6-3 to TRBJ2-1, with 7 bases that match TRBD2. The CDR3 is 15 residues long. Germline-derived CDR1 and CDR2 are MNHEY and SVGEGT.

This clonotype was seen more than once but under ten times. The genes are TRBV7-3 and TRBJ2-1; possibly TRBD1 or TRBD2 for D (5 bases each). The CDR3 loop spans 15 amino acids. Germline CDR1 SGHTA, CDR2 FQGTGA. V gave up 3 bases and J gave up 5 bases, with 14 bases separating them. CDR3 in amino acids: CASSLFVGTHNEQFF. Written as DNA, the CDR3 is TGTGCCAGCAGCTTGTTTGTCGGGACCCACAATGAGCAGTTCTTC.

This clonotype was observed a handful of times. The chain joins TRBV27 to TRBJ1-2; possible D gene TRBD1, 5 bases. The CDR3 has 18 residues. Trimming cost V 0 bases and J 5 bases, with 22 bases left between them. Germline V gene data show CDR1 as MNHEY and CDR2 as SMNVEV (reference sequence). CDR3 sequence reads: CASSLSGQGGEREYGYTF. The CDR3, as DNA: TGTGCCAGCAGTTTATCTGGGCAGGGAGGCGAAAGGGAATATGGCTACACCTTC.

This clonotype turned up a few times. The rearrangement joins TRBV29-1 to TRBJ2-2; D remains ambiguous. The germline V gene encodes CDR1 SQVTM and CDR2 ANQGSEA. The CDR3 is 13 residues long. V was pared by 3 bases and J by 3 bases, with 8 bases between. As DNA, the CDR3 is TGCAGCGTTGAGGGTTCTCACACCGGGGAGCTGTTTTTT. Residues: CSVEGSHTGELFF.

As concerns this clonotype: A much bigger clone sits one base away, suggesting this may be a read error. J is TRBJ2-5 and V is TRBV20-1; D tentatively fits TRBD1 or TRBD2 (5 bases each). There are 13 residues in the CDR3. V was trimmed by 8 bases and J by 1 base, leaving 14 bases between them. Germline V gene sequence: CDR1 DFQATT, CDR2 SNEGSKA (reference sequence). The CDR3 nucleotides read TGCAGTACCGTTCTGGGACCCCAAGAGACCCAGTACTTC. Its protein product is CSTVLGPQETQYF.

This chain joins TRBV20-1 and TRBJ2-5; a weak D match, TRBD2 (6 bases). The CDR3 runs to 17 residues. Looked up from germline, CDR1 is DFQATT and CDR2 is SNEGSKA (reference sequence). The CDR3 region is CSCLVLKGGGLRETQYF. The CDR3 nucleotides are TGCAGCTGCCTCGTTCTTAAGGGAGGCGGTTTAAGAGAGACCCAGTACTTC.

On this clonotype: Possible read error: a much larger clone is one base away. The rearrangement links TRBV12-3 or TRBV12-4 to TRBJ2-3; 10 bases are shared with TRBD2. CDR3 length equals 16 residues. The DNA for the CDR3 is TGTGCCAGCAGTTTCCCGACTAGCGGGTCGATGGATACGCAGGATTTT. Residues: CASSFPTSGSMDTQDF.

The V call is TRBV28, the J call TRBJ2-3; D remains unclear. Trimming pared 7 bases from V and 6 bases from J, leaving 17 bases between. The CDR3 has 14 amino acids. Germline lookup yields CDR1 MDHEN and CDR2 SYDVKM. The CDR3 is CASIPHSPRDTQYF. Written as DNA, the CDR3 is TGTGCCAGCATTCCCCACAGTCCGAGGGATACGCAGTATTTT. Full variable domain (missing parts from reference TRBV28 and TRBJ2-3): DVKVTQSSRYLVKRTGEKVFLECVQDMDHENMFWYRQDPGLGLRLIYFSYDVKMKEKGDIPEGYSVSREKKERFSLILESASTNQTSMYLCASIPHSPRDTQYFGPGTRLTVL.

This clonotype showed up just a few times. V usage is TRBV5-6 and J usage is TRBJ2-5, with 9 bases matching TRBD2. V was clipped by 2 bases and J by 5 bases; unmatched bases: 10. From germline, CDR1 is SGHDT and CDR2 YYEEEE. The CDR3 contains 16 residues. In nucleotides, the CDR3 is TGTGCCAGCAGCTTACTAGCGGGCAAGATAACGGAGACCCAGTACTTC. As protein: CASSLLAGKITETQYF. Full variable domain (rest looked up from reference TRBV5-6 and TRBJ2-5): DAGVTQSPTHLIKTRGQQVTLRCSPKSGHDTVSWYQQALGQGPQFIFQYYEEEERQRGNFPDRFSGHQFPNYSSELNVNALLLGDSALYLCASSLLAGKITETQYFGPGTRLLVL.

This clonotype was counted at least ten times. V and J are TRBV20-1 and TRBJ2-1; TRBD2 aligns across 10 bases. CDR1 is DFQATT and CDR2 is SNEGSKA in the germline V gene (reference sequence). The CDR3 consists of 15 residues. V lost 5 bases to trimming and J lost 8 bases; unmatched junction nucleotides: 12. The CDR3 spells CSADELAGTFDEQFF. CDR3 nucleotide sequence: TGCAGTGCTGATGAACTAGCGGGAACCTTCGATGAGCAGTTCTTC.

V usage is TRBV29-1 and J usage is TRBJ2-7; D is perhaps TRBD1 or TRBD2 (5 bases each). V lost 5 bases and J 2 bases, leaving 13 bases between the germline ends. Germline V gives CDR1 SQVTM, CDR2 ANQGSEA. CDR3 length: 13 residues. The CDR3 protein is CSVRGRDAYEQYF. CDR3 DNA: TGCAGCGTTCGGGGCAGAGATGCCTACGAGCAGTACTTC.

The V and J genes are TRBV5-5 and TRBJ2-7, with TRBD1 matching 11 bases. Germline lookup yields CDR1 SGHKS and CDR2 YYEKEE (reference sequence). The CDR3 sequence is 16 residues long. The trim removed 0 bases at V and 7 bases at J, leaving 9 bases unmatched. The CDR3 spells CASSLAAGQGVGEQYF. CDR3 in DNA: TGTGCCAGCAGCTTGGCCGCGGGACAGGGGGTAGGTGAGCAGTACTTC.